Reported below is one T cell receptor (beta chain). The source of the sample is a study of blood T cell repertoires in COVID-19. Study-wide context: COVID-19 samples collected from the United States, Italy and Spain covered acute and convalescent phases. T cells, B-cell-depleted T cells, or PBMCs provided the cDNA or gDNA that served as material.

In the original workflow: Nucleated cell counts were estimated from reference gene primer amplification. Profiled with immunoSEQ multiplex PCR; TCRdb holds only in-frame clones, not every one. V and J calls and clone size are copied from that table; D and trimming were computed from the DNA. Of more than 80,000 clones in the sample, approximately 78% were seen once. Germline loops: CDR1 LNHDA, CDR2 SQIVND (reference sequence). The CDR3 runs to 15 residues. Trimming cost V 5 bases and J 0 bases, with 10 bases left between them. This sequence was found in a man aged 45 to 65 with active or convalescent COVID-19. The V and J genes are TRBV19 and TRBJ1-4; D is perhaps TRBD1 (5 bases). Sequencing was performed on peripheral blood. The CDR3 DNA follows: TGTGCCAGTAGTCGAAACAGGCCAACTAATGAAAAACTGTTTTTT. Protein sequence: CASSRNRPTNEKLFF.